The 18 T cell receptor beta chains presented below share a single source sample, sequenced in a study of T cell responses to AZD1222 COVID-19 vaccine. This table comes from immunoSEQ multiplex PCR, and its TCRdb copy is limited to in-frame clones, with some not included. The sample includes roughly 200,000 clones, 80% to 90% of them seen just once. The sample in question was peripheral blood, obtained on day 0 of AZD1222 vaccination. The source of these receptors is an adult in good health.

This chain links TRBV5-4 with TRBJ2-1, with TRBD2 matching 8 bases. The CDR3 is made up of 15 amino acids. J lost 6 bases, V lost 0 bases, and 5 bases had no gene match. Looked up from germline, CDR1 is SGHNT and CDR2 is YYREEE (reference sequence). The CDR3 coding sequence is TGTGCCAGCAGCTTGGCGGGGGGGCTGGGCAATGAGCAGTTCTTC. Protein: CASSLAGGLGNEQFF.

The DNA of the CDR3 is TGTGCCAGCAGCCCCTGGGGAGGGGGGGCGCTTTACTATGGCTACACCTTC. As protein: CASSPWGGGALYYGYTF. The chain recombines TRBV3-1 (or the pseudogene TRBV3-2) with TRBJ1-2; tentative D call: TRBD1 (6 bases). Looked up from germline, CDR1 is LGHDT and CDR2 is YNNKEL (reference sequence). V dropped 4 bases and J dropped 3 bases, with 21 bases sitting between them. The CDR3 sequence is 17 residues long.

V is TRBV19 and J is TRBJ1-1; D is unresolved. In germline, CDR1 is LNHDA, CDR2 SQIVND (reference sequence). This CDR3 spans 15 amino acids. The germline V and J ends were trimmed by 1 base and 9 bases, with 18 bases remaining between them. The CDR3 DNA sequence: TGTGCCAGTAGTATAGCGTCTTGGACCAAGAAGAAAGCTTTCTTT. Translated, it gives CASSIASWTKKKAFF. Supplemented by reference TRBV19 and TRBJ1-1, the full variable domain reads DGGITQSPKYLFRKEGQNVTLSCEQNLNHDAMYWYRQDPGQGLRLIYYSQIVNDFQKGDIAEGYSVSREKKESFPLTVTSAQKNPTAFYLCASSIASWTKKKAFFGQGTRLTVV.

The rearrangement uses TRBV20-1 and TRBJ2-3, with 10 bases fitting TRBD2. The J segment lost 1 base and the V segment lost 3 bases, leaving 4 bases of the junction unmatched. CDR3 length: 15 residues. Germline V gives CDR1 DFQATT, CDR2 SNEGSKA (reference sequence). CDR3 sequence: CSASILAGGTDTQYF. CDR3 sequence (DNA): TGCAGTGCTAGTATCCTAGCGGGGGGCACAGATACGCAGTATTTT.

This clone was seen only once. The rearrangement uses TRBV30 and TRBJ1-1; D is undetermined. V was cut by 7 bases and J by 0 bases, with 12 bases left in between. This CDR3 spans 13 amino acids. Germline V lookup: CDR1 GTSNPN, CDR2 SVGIG (reference sequence). The CDR3 sequence: CASKGSMNTEAFF. CDR3 sequence (DNA): TGTGCCTCAAAAGGGAGTATGAACACTGAAGCTTTCTTT.

V usage is TRBV4-1 and J usage is TRBJ2-7, with a weak D call TRBD2 (5 bases). Trimming pared 0 bases from V and 10 bases from J, leaving 19 bases between. The CDR3 extends over 15 amino acids. CDR1 and CDR2 from the germline V gene are MGHRA and YSYEKL. As DNA, the CDR3 is TGCGCCAGCAGCCAAGATGGTAGGACTTCCTTACCTCAGTACTTC. Protein: CASSQDGRTSLPQYF.

J is TRBJ2-5 and V is TRBV24-1; TRBD1 agrees at 7 bases. Germline loops: CDR1 KGHDR, CDR2 SFDVKD. The V and J ends lost 8 bases and 0 bases, in that order; junction bases with no gene match: 2. The CDR3 runs to 13 residues. The CDR3 spells CATKGTDQETQYF. The CDR3 nucleotides are TGTGCCACCAAAGGGACAGACCAAGAGACCCAGTACTTC.

The CDR3 sequence: CASSALRDSYNEQFF. CDR3 DNA: TGTGCCAGCAGCGCCCTCCGGGACAGCTACAATGAGCAGTTCTTC. The chain links TRBV13 to TRBJ2-1; 7 nucleotides agree with TRBD1. Trimming cost V 5 bases and J 3 bases; bases outside gene matches: 7. CDR1 PRHDT and CDR2 FYEKMQ come from the germline V gene (reference sequence). The CDR3 is made up of 15 amino acids.

V usage is TRBV2 and J usage is TRBJ1-4; D gene ambiguous. Trimming took off 4 bases at V and 0 bases at J, with 12 bases between the two ends. This CDR3 spans 16 amino acids. The V gene's germline CDR1 is SNHLY and CDR2 FYNNEI. As DNA, the CDR3 is TGTGCCAGCAGTGTTTTTTTGCTCACAACTAATGAAAAACTGTTTTTT. It translates to CASSVFLLTTNEKLFF. Together with reference TRBV2 and TRBJ1-4, the CDR3 gives the full variable domain: EPEVTQTPSHQVTQMGQEVILRCVPISNHLYFYWYRQILGQKVEFLVSFYNNEISEKSEIFDDQFSVERPDGSNFTLKIRSTKLEDSAMYFCASSVFLLTTNEKLFFGSGTQLSVL.

A few counts support this clone. This chain joins TRBV27 and TRBJ1-4; D is undetermined. V gave up 5 bases and J gave up 7 bases, with 11 bases separating them. CDR1 and CDR2 from the germline V gene are MNHEY and SMNVEV (reference sequence). CDR3 length equals 13 residues. The CDR3 region is CASSPTPPEKLFF. CDR3 in DNA: TGTGCCAGCAGTCCCACTCCACCTGAAAAACTGTTTTTT.

This chain's CDR3 is CASSLLPGQGGGEAFF. The CDR3 nucleotides read TGTGCCAGCAGTTTACTCCCGGGACAGGGTGGTGGTGAAGCTTTCTTT. The J gene is TRBJ1-1, the V gene TRBV28; 9 bases map to TRBD1. The CDR3 is 16 residues long. CDR1 MDHEN and CDR2 SYDVKM come from the germline V gene. Unmatched junction bases numbered 11, after V lost 2 bases and J lost 7 bases.

J is TRBJ1-6 and V is TRBV9, with D tentatively TRBD1 (5 bases). In germline, CDR1 is SGDLS, CDR2 YYNGEE. The V end was cut by 4 bases, the J end by 8 bases, with 10 bases between. The CDR3 runs 13 residues. The CDR3 here is CASSLWGDSPLHF. CDR3 DNA sequence: TGTGCCAGCAGCCTCTGGGGGGATTCACCCCTCCACTTT.

The rearrangement uses TRBV5-6 and TRBJ1-3; D gene ambiguous. This CDR3 is built from 15 residues. Trimming shortened V by 4 bases and J by 0 bases, and 11 bases separated the two germline ends. The germline V gene has CDR1 SGHDT and CDR2 YYEEEE. The CDR3 reads CASSPWWGSGNTIYF. CDR3 DNA: TGTGCCAGCAGCCCATGGTGGGGCTCTGGAAACACCATATATTTT.

The gene calls are TRBV2 and TRBJ2-2; D uncertain. Germline assignment: CDR1 SNHLY and CDR2 FYNNEI. V was shortened by 8 bases and J by 4 bases, with 11 bases between the two germline ends. The CDR3 extends over 13 amino acids. This chain's CDR3 is CASHPVVTGELFF. The CDR3 bases are TGTGCCAGCCATCCAGTAGTCACCGGGGAGCTGTTTTTT. Complete variable domain (other parts from reference TRBV2 and TRBJ2-2): EPEVTQTPSHQVTQMGQEVILRCVPISNHLYFYWYRQILGQKVEFLVSFYNNEISEKSEIFDDQFSVERPDGSNFTLKIRSTKLEDSAMYFCASHPVVTGELFFGEGSRLTVL.

The chain joins TRBV19 to TRBJ1-5, with D perhaps matching TRBD1 (5 bases). The V and J ends lost 7 bases and 10 bases respectively, with 23 bases between them. CDR3 length equals 15 residues. Germline V CDR1 and CDR2: LNHDA, SQIVND (reference sequence). CDR3 loop: CASTSGTRNFHPQHF. CDR3 coding DNA: TGTGCCAGTACCTCCGGGACCAGAAACTTCCATCCCCAGCATTTT.

Ten or more counts support this clone. The rearrangement uses TRBV6-5 and TRBJ2-1; D possibly corresponds to TRBD2 (5 bases). Germline CDR1 MNHEY, CDR2 SVGAGI. V was shortened by 5 bases and J by 2 bases, with 13 bases between the two germline ends. CDR3 size: 15 residues. In DNA, the CDR3 is TGTGCCAGCAGTCTGGAGGATCCCCCCTACAATGAGCAGTTCTTC. Translated, it gives CASSLEDPPYNEQFF.

The V gene is TRBV10-1, the J gene TRBJ2-1; weak D call: TRBD2 (5 bases). This CDR3 is 16 amino acids long. With 6 bases removed from V and 8 bases from J, the gap between germline ends came to 23 bases. Per germline, CDR1 WNHNN and CDR2 SYGVQD (reference sequence). CDR3 loop: CASRGSRAGVAHEQFF. Here the CDR3 DNA reads TGCGCCAGCAGGGGCAGTAGAGCCGGGGTAGCCCATGAGCAGTTCTTC.

This rearrangement joins TRBV7-9 to TRBJ2-7; D may match TRBD1 or TRBD2 (5 bases each). V shed 4 bases and J shed 5 bases, with 18 bases lying between them. CDR1 and CDR2 (germline): SEHNR, FQNEAQ (reference sequence). The CDR3 contains 15 residues. The CDR3 is CASSSPPGQGNEQYF. As DNA, the CDR3 is TGTGCCAGCAGCTCCCCCCCGGGGCAGGGAAACGAGCAGTACTTC.